The present entry profiles one TCR beta chain with its context. This clone was seen only once. The specificity of this receptor is unknown. Nothing much larger sits one base from this clone, and base qualities are not available. Measured from the cysteine to the phenylalanine, the CDR3 is 13 residues long. Of the read, only the CDR3 DNA is kept; its 39 bases are in frame from base 1. Reading the germline V gene (reference sequence) gives CDR1 LNHDA and CDR2 SQIVND. The trim is 2 bases for V and 6 bases for J, with a gap of 8 bases between the germline ends. This specimen comes from a study of cytomegalovirus exposure and HLA in healthy donors (dated by TCRdb to 2015 to 2018). Study-level background: An earlier analysis of roughly 610 of the donors reported about 260 Gb of sequence data and 95 million to 140 million unique TCR beta sequences obtained from around 190 million T cells. An early release covering more than 500 HLA-typed donors comprised approximately 290 gigabases of sequencing data and 85 million or so unique TCR sequences. Among the roughly 400 genotyped donors, around 81% belonged to the genetic ancestry cluster associated with self-reported Caucasian donors. The aim of the study was to test whether cataloging public T cell receptors could identify signatures of past pathogen exposure. The study used immunosequencing to profile the T cell repertoires of 666 subjects and linked those repertoires to cytomegalovirus serostatus. A separate validation cohort of roughly 130 different subjects was used in addition to the approximately 610-subject first cohort. To predict cytomegalovirus infection status, the study brought together high-throughput TCR immunosequencing, statistical association of individual TCRs with disease status, and machine learning. To study patterns of TCR occurrence, a later analysis re-analyzed previously published TCR beta repertoires from around 670 donors and added high-resolution HLA genotyping. Rather than using new phenotypic data, the later analysis identified candidate immune exposures from TCR beta sequences and from how often those sequences occurred across donors. An earlier analysis of 587 of the donors used high-throughput TCR beta sequencing to judge whether each TCR beta V gene segment behaved as functional or pseudogenic. Alongside the repertoire data, information on donor age, sex, ethnicity and CMV serostatus was compiled. A later genetic analysis used genome-wide SNP genotypes for about 55% of the 666 donors, treating that subset as a discovery cohort. Every repertoire in the discovery cohort had been generated on one and the same sequencing platform. Class I and class II HLA loci were covered by the typing at four-digit resolution. The number of typed donors differed by locus: about 620-640 for A, B, C, DRB1 and DQB1; some 500 for DQA1; some 610 for DPA1; and around 450 for DPB1. Several DR-DQ haplotypes were handled as single units for association and clustering because linkage in the cohort was strong. Among about 400 genotyped donors of the cohort, an average of approximately 220,000 unique TCR beta nucleotide sequences was sequenced per donor, of which about 18% were non-productive. Results the study describes overall, beyond this receptor: Presence/absence analyses assumed roughly uniform sequencing depth across donors, an assumption that may not hold. A further reported finding was that TCR beta sequences accurately predicted the HLA-A and HLA-B alleles for most subjects in the first cohort. It was suggested by the authors that the approach could potentially be generalized to other disease states and immunological phenotypes. Three of the identified cytomegalovirus-associated TCR beta chains were confirmed in vitro to be specific for cytomegalovirus antigens. A later analysis found that most CMV-associated TCR beta chains appeared HLA-restricted, with HLA associations seemingly driven largely by CMV exposure. While some public TCRs were present in many individuals, most TCR sequences turned up only very rarely across donors. Assigning TCR associations to individual alleles was difficult when HLA alleles, especially DR and DQ, strongly co-occurred. Because counts were too low, seventeen rarely observed V segments, including chromosome 9 orphons, were left out of the earlier analysis of roughly 600 of the donors. An earlier analysis of approximately 570 of the donors showed that most TCR beta V segments appeared in productive rearrangements either about 87% or about 30% of the time, which broadly matched IMGT annotations. A later genetic analysis associated a missense DCLRE1C variant with V-gene and J-gene trimming of TCR beta chains, and an independent cohort replicated the association. According to a later genetic analysis, donors in an Asian-associated ancestry cluster had fewer N-insertions in productive TCRs than the roughly 660-donor mean. In this cohort, only TCR beta chains were sequenced, and detectable features were limited by the absence of alpha or paired-chain data. Some IMGT-functional V segments, including TRBV6-2 and TRBV6-3, could not be distinguished by the 87-base-pair reads and were therefore excluded. Several of the top co-occurrence clusters appeared to be linked to parvovirus B19, influenza, CMV and Epstein-Barr virus, according to a later analysis. Because some donors lacked HLA typing at each locus, the association tests relied only on the typed subset. The study gave a list of 150 to 200 TCR beta chains associated with cytomegalovirus. Specific HLA alleles were associated with roughly 16,000 TCR beta sequences at a false discovery rate of 0.05 in a later analysis. In a later analysis, HLA-associated TCR beta chains showed more clonal expansion and lower generation probabilities than non-associated chains that were equally common. For the cohort, immune exposure information was limited to CMV serostatus. A later analysis found that TCR association rates varied across HLA loci, with DRB1 alleles showing the most associated TCRs and HLA-C alleles the fewest. Linkage disequilibrium might explain the correlated functional status among segregating V segments, but an unknown experimental factor could not be ruled out. Cytomegalovirus status was reported to be diagnosed by the classifier with high specificity and sensitivity in both the original and validation cohorts. A cluster of highly shared sequence variants was judged likely to be a technical artifact of the sequencing pipeline.

The cohort consisted of some 670 healthy bone marrow donors. At the time of sampling, all cohort members were nominally healthy, though unrecorded immune exposures were likely present. The donor was CMV seronegative and was included in the group of 352 seronegative cohort members. A peripheral blood sample was collected from each donor, and TCR beta sequencing was performed on peripheral blood mononuclear cells. The Qiagen DNeasy Blood Extraction Kit was used to extract genomic DNA from the blood cell samples. Receptor libraries were prepared by the immunoSEQ multiplex PCR assay. For the multiplex PCR, a mixture combining 60 forward primers for TCR Vbeta segments and 13 reverse primers for TCR Jbeta segments was used. Amplification of the CDR3 region of rearranged TCR beta genes was performed with a multiplex PCR assay on genomic DNA. Amplified TCR beta libraries were sequenced as 87-base-pair reads on the Illumina HiSeq System. In the authors' own workflow: In a later analysis, roughly 80 million unique TCR beta chains were counted across the 500 to 700 repertoires, and approximately 11 million of these chains were shared by at least two donors. To remove PCR and sequencing errors, raw reads were error-corrected and collapsed into unique sequences using a nearest-neighbor algorithm that merged closely related sequences. V, D and J gene segments were assigned by aligning CDR3 sequences to IMGT reference sequences. Each retained sequence needed at least a six-nucleotide match to both a V gene segment and a J gene segment. Rearrangements were called productive when the CDR3 lacked stop codons and stayed in frame with V and J; all others were non-productive. Following IMGT convention, CDR3 was defined as the stretch from the second conserved V-encoded cysteine to the conserved J-encoded phenylalanine. In an earlier analysis of approximately 590 of the donors, sequences lacking an unambiguous match to a single V gene segment were excluded. In an earlier analysis of approximately 550 of the donors, V segments were called functional above 56.7% productive rearrangements and were called segregating when the between-donor standard deviation exceeded 5%. To diagnose cytomegalovirus status from the catalog of TCR beta chain sequences, a statistical classification framework was built. In a later analysis, TCR nucleotide sequences were compared against IMGT/GENE-DB human TR gene sequences so that V and J genes could be assigned. A later analysis assigned CDR3 sequences and most-parsimonious VDJ recombination scenarios with the TCRdist pipeline. A later analysis defined each TCR beta chain by its CDR3 amino acid sequence plus V-gene family, and excluded reads lacking a unique V-gene family. A later analysis removed 592 highly shared, low-generation-probability nucleotide sequences to deal with suspected cross-contamination and a sequencing artifact. In a later analysis, a clonal expansion index for each public chain was calculated from normalized within-repertoire ranks of inferred template counts. In a later analysis, generation probabilities were computed using a VDJ recombination model fitted to out-of-frame rearrangements, and the results were checked against IGoR. In a later analysis, hypergeometric tests were used to score TCR-TCR, TCR-HLA and TCR-CMV co-occurrence, with a repertoire-size bias correction applied to TCR pairs. In a later analysis, false discovery rates were estimated by permuting HLA or CMV assignments 20 times. In a later analysis, co-occurring TCRs were grouped with DBSCAN, and TCRdist sequence similarity was added when clustering was performed within HLA-allele-positive subsets. Repertoires with fewer than 30,000 or more than 120,000 public chains, plus five repertoires with anomalous nucleotide sharing, were excluded from co-occurrence clustering. Held by TCRdb, this immuneACCESS table contains in-frame sequences only and omits some clones. Under half of the omission traces to an unresolved V gene where checked; the cause of the rest is unknown. That table is the source of V, J and clone size, and D and trimming were worked out from the DNA. Recorded for this sample are about 140,000 clones; 61% of them occurred a single time. The top ten clonotypes cover 1.8% of the sample.

This sequence uses TRBV19 and TRBJ1-5; the D gene assignment is ambiguous. Specimen: PBMCs. This TCR was sampled from a male donor in good health and CMV-seronegative. For the CDR3, the sequence is CASSIRGTQPQHF. DNA sequence: TGTGCCAGTAGTATACGGGGTACTCAGCCCCAGCATTTT. Where the CDR3 stops, the reference TRBV19 and TRBJ1-5 genes take over; the full variable domain is DGGITQSPKYLFRKEGQNVTLSCEQNLNHDAMYWYRQDPGQGLRLIYYSQIVNDFQKGDIAEGYSVSREKKESFPLTVTSAQKNPTAFYLCASSIRGTQPQHFGDGTRLSIL.